This entry lists 24 T cell receptor beta chains sequenced from one sample in a study of vaccination and CD4 T cells after COVID-19. Their antigens are not known. Sequence data for DNA of cultured CD4+ T cells were generated by the Oncomine TCR Beta short-read assay. TCRdb reprocessed the PCR reads via MiXCR and lists one record per CDR3 protein. Of about 7,000 distinct CDR3 sequences listed, approximately 40% are singletons. Treatment meaning: 10-day PBMC culture with coronavirus spike peptide pools or control peptides (ViraFEST assay). According to the study, CD4+ T cells from the unexposed donor were gathered ahead of the COVID-19 pandemic (2011-2018). Material: CD4+ T cells from blood, cultured in vitro. The receptors here all came from a human donor in good health.

This clonotype was seen a handful of times. V is TRBV29-1 and J is TRBJ2-7, with D possibly TRBD1 on 6 matching bases. V was cut by 0 bases and J by 4 bases, with 13 bases left in between. Germline assignment: CDR1 SQVTM and CDR2 ANQGSEA. This CDR3 is built from 14 residues. The DNA of the CDR3 is TGCAGCGTTGAAGACGGCCCCGGACAGTACGAGCAGTACTTC. Residues: CSVEDGPGQYEQYF.

This clonotype was seen a handful of times. This chain connects TRBV7-2 to TRBJ2-3; 14 bases line up with TRBD2. V shed 5 bases and J 1 base; nucleotides not matched to a gene: 5. The CDR3 is made up of 17 amino acids. Germline CDR1 and CDR2: SGHTA and FQGNSA. The CDR3 region has the DNA TGTGCCAGCAGCCCACCGGGACTAGCGGGGGGCACAGATACGCAGTATTTT. Its protein is CASSPPGLAGGTDTQYF.

A few counts support this clonotype. The genes are TRBV6-2 or TRBV6-3 and TRBJ2-1; TRBD2 matches at 8 bases. Germline CDR1 and CDR2: MNHEY and SVGEGT. The CDR3 sequence is 18 residues long. V trimming: 0 bases; J trimming: 4 bases; junction bases outside the gene matches: 11. The CDR3 nucleotides are TGTGCCAGCAGTTACTCGGTCGGGGGGGCCCTATTATACAATGAGCAGTTCTTC. Protein sequence: CASSYSVGGALLYNEQFF.

This clonotype was seen a single time. The chain couples TRBV11-3 to TRBJ1-1; D gene uncertain. Trimming shortened V by 5 bases and J by 0 bases, and 7 bases separated the two germline ends. Germline V gene lookup returns CDR1 SGHNT and CDR2 YENEEA. The CDR3 consists of 13 residues. This CDR3 reads CASSTNMNTEAFF. In nucleotides, the CDR3 is TGTGCCAGCAGCACGAACATGAACACTGAAGCTTTCTTT.

This chain uses TRBV6-5 with TRBJ2-6; the D is unclear. The germline V gene encodes CDR1 MNHEY and CDR2 SVGAGI. The CDR3 spans 17 residues. Trimming shortened V by 0 bases and J by 1 base, and 10 bases separated the two germline ends. The CDR3 nucleotides read TGTGCCAGCAGTTACTCGCCGATTATGTCTGGGGCCAACGTCCTGACTTTC. It encodes CASSYSPIMSGANVLTF.

V and J are TRBV30 and TRBJ1-5; D is ambiguous. Trimming pared 0 bases from V and 2 bases from J, leaving 5 bases between. The germline gives CDR1 GTSNPN, CDR2 SVGIG (reference sequence). The CDR3 has 13 amino acids. CDR3 in DNA: TGTGCCTGGAGTGTTACCGGCAATCAGCCCCAGCATTTT. Encoded protein: CAWSVTGNQPQHF. Using reference TRBV30 and TRBJ1-5 for the parts outside the CDR3, the full variable domain is SQTIHQWPATLVQPVGSPLSLECTVEGTSNPNLYWYRQAAGRGLQLLFYSVGIGQISSEVPQNLSASRPQDRQFILSSKKLLLSDSGFYLCAWSVTGNQPQHFGDGTRLSIL.

V usage is TRBV6-1 and J usage is TRBJ2-7, with a possible D match to TRBD2 (5 bases). CDR1 MNHNS and CDR2 SASEGT come from the germline V gene. The V end was cut by 8 bases, the J end by 3 bases, with 17 bases between. The CDR3 consists of 14 residues. CDR3 in DNA: TGTGCCAGCCTCCGGGCCCGGGAAAACTACGAGCAGTACTTC. Residues: CASLRARENYEQYF.

This clonotype was seen a few times. This chain connects TRBV2 to TRBJ1-6, with a weak D call TRBD1 (5 bases). This CDR3 has 14 amino acids. The V gene's germline CDR1 is SNHLY and CDR2 FYNNEI. V lost 5 bases to trimming and J lost 9 bases, with 14 bases between them. The CDR3 coding sequence is TGTGCCAGCAGTTCAGGGACCGAATCTTCACCCCTCCACTTT. Protein product: CASSSGTESSPLHF. Full variable domain (outside the CDR3, taken from reference TRBV2 and TRBJ1-6): EPEVTQTPSHQVTQMGQEVILRCVPISNHLYFYWYRQILGQKVEFLVSFYNNEISEKSEIFDDQFSVERPDGSNFTLKIRSTKLEDSAMYFCASSSGTESSPLHFGNGTRLTVT.

This rearrangement joins TRBV7-9 to TRBJ2-1; tentatively, D is TRBD1 or TRBD2 (5 bases each). Trimming took off 5 bases at V and 9 bases at J, with 17 bases between the two ends. The CDR3 sequence is 14 residues long. Germline V gene sequence: CDR1 SEHNR, CDR2 FQNEAQ (reference sequence). The CDR3 DNA is TGTGCCAGCAGCGCCAGTCAGGCGAGGGGTGAGCAGTTCTTC. Amino acids: CASSASQARGEQFF.

Worth noting for this clonotype: Germline is not matched at one junction end, which may reflect a read error. The chain combines TRBV30 with TRBJ1-5; D is perhaps TRBD1 (5 bases). Germline V gene sequence: CDR1 GTSNPN, CDR2 SVGIG (reference sequence). The CDR3 sequence is 13 residues long. The CDR3 spells CVWSIQGDQPQHF. CDR3 nucleotide sequence: TGTGTCTGGAGCATACAAGGGGATCAGCCCCAGCATTTT.

V usage is TRBV11-2 and J usage is TRBJ2-5; 7 bases agree with TRBD2. Trimming at V came to 5 bases and at J to 2 bases, leaving 5 bases not matched to a gene. Germline V gene sequence: CDR1 SGHAT, CDR2 FQNNGV. The CDR3 has 14 residues. CDR3 in amino acids: CASSPVGGQETQYF. The CDR3 bases are TGTGCCAGCAGCCCCGTGGGGGGGCAAGAGACCCAGTACTTC.

The gene calls are TRBV27 and TRBJ2-1, with D possibly matching TRBD2 (5 bases). This CDR3 spans 15 amino acids. V gave up 4 bases and J gave up 0 bases, with 10 bases separating them. Germline V lookup: CDR1 MNHEY, CDR2 SMNVEV (reference sequence). Here the CDR3 DNA reads TGTGCCAGCAGTTCTCCGGGGAGCTCCTACAATGAGCAGTTCTTC. It translates to CASSSPGSSYNEQFF.

The rearrangement joins TRBV12-3 or TRBV12-4 to TRBJ2-2, with D perhaps matching TRBD1 (5 bases). The ends were cut back, 7 bases at V and 7 bases at J, with 16 bases in the middle. The CDR3 length is 14 residues. The CDR3 region is CASIPGQGIGELFF. Written as DNA, the CDR3 is TGTGCCAGCATCCCTGGCCAGGGCATCGGGGAGCTGTTTTTT.

In regard to this clonotype: At one of its ends the junction is not consistent with the germline gene, which may arise from a read error. The CDR3 loop is CATSRDVSYEQHF. The CDR3 DNA reads TGTGCCACCAGCAGAGATGTGTCCTACGAGCAGCACTTC. V gene TRBV15 combines with J gene TRBJ2-7, with unresolved D. The germline V gene has CDR1 LNHNV and CDR2 YYDKDF (reference sequence). This CDR3 is built from 13 residues.

The chain uses TRBV19 and TRBJ2-3; no clear D gene. The CDR3 sequence is 12 residues long. Per the germline V gene, CDR1 is LNHDA and CDR2 is SQIVND (reference sequence). V was trimmed by 3 bases and J by 2 bases, leaving 3 bases between them. The chain's CDR3 is CASSMLTDTQYF. Written as DNA, the CDR3 is TGTGCCAGTAGTATGCTCACAGATACGCAGTATTTT. The full variable domain, in which reference TRBV19 and TRBJ2-3 provide the parts outside the CDR3, is DGGITQSPKYLFRKEGQNVTLSCEQNLNHDAMYWYRQDPGQGLRLIYYSQIVNDFQKGDIAEGYSVSREKKESFPLTVTSAQKNPTAFYLCASSMLTDTQYFGPGTRLTVL.

CDR3 DNA sequence: TGTGCCAGAAGCCCCCGACAGGTGAACACTGAAGCTTTCTTT. Translation gives CARSPRQVNTEAFF. V and J are TRBV5-3 and TRBJ1-1; tentative D call: TRBD1 (6 bases). TRBV5-3 counts as an open reading frame of uncertain function. Trimming shortened V by 4 bases and J by 0 bases, and 10 bases separated the two germline ends. The CDR3 sequence is 14 residues long.

J is TRBJ1-5 and V is TRBV7-9, with 8 nucleotides matching TRBD1. The length of the CDR3 is 14 residues. Losses at the gene ends were 5 bases for V and 7 bases for J; bases not matched to a gene: 7. Germline CDR1 SEHNR, CDR2 FQNEAQ (reference sequence). The CDR3 DNA reads as TGTGCCAGCAGCCCTATGACAGGGGAACAGCCCCAGCATTTT. Translating gives CASSPMTGEQPQHF.

Remarks on this clonotype: Given a much more abundant clone one base away, this may be a read error. V gene TRBV2 combines with J gene TRBJ2-5, with a weak D call TRBD2 (6 bases). V lost 5 bases to trimming and J lost 5 bases, with 12 bases between them. CDR1 SNHLY and CDR2 FYNNEI come from the germline V gene. This CDR3 region has 13 residues. CDR3 sequence (DNA): TGTGCCAGCAGTCTAGGGGACTGGGAGACCCAGTACTTC. This translates into CASSLGDWETQYF.

The chain joins TRBV11-2 to TRBJ2-1, with 10 bases that match TRBD2. The CDR3 loop spans 16 amino acids. The V and J ends lost 1 base and 7 bases, in that order; junction bases with no gene match: 7. Germline CDR1 and CDR2: SGHAT and FQNNGV. CDR3 loop: CASSLVSQRGGNEQFF. CDR3 nucleotides: TGTGCCAGCAGCTTAGTGTCGCAGCGGGGGGGAAATGAGCAGTTCTTC. Combining the CDR3 with reference TRBV11-2 and TRBJ2-1 gives the whole variable domain EAGVAQSPRYKIIEKRQSVAFWCNPISGHATLYWYQQILGQGPKLLIQFQNNGVVDDSQLPKDRFSAERLKGVDSTLKIQPAKLEDSAVYLCASSLVSQRGGNEQFFGPGTRLTVL.

This clonotype was detected a few times. The chain recombines TRBV10-3 with TRBJ2-5; possibly TRBD2 for D (5 bases). CDR3 size: 14 residues. Germline CDR1 and CDR2: ENHRY and SYGVKD. V lost 5 bases and J lost 1, with 11 bases in between. This CDR3 reads CAISSQAGQETQYF. In nucleotides, the CDR3 is TGTGCCATCAGTTCCCAGGCGGGCCAAGAGACCCAGTACTTC.

The chain carries TRBV6-5 and TRBJ1-1; no definite D call. The CDR3 sequence is 13 residues long. V dropped 2 bases and J dropped 7 bases, with 11 bases sitting between them. In germline, CDR1 is MNHEY, CDR2 SVGAGI. CDR3 DNA sequence: TGTGCCAGCAGTTACACAGTAGCCCATGAAGCTTTCTTT. Protein product: CASSYTVAHEAFF.

This chain links TRBV20-1 with TRBJ2-1, with D perhaps matching TRBD2 (6 bases). The CDR3 is made up of 12 amino acids. Per germline, CDR1 DFQATT and CDR2 SNEGSKA (reference sequence). V shed 5 bases and J shed 7 bases, with 12 bases lying between them. Here the CDR3 reads CSAGRGGNEQFF. In DNA, the CDR3 is TGCAGTGCTGGCCGTGGAGGGAATGAGCAGTTCTTC.

This clonotype was counted between two and nine times. This chain joins TRBV7-9 and TRBJ2-7; tentatively, D is TRBD2 (6 bases). Germline V gene data show CDR1 as SEHNR and CDR2 as FQNEAQ (reference sequence). This CDR3 spans 14 amino acids. The V end lost 3 bases, the J end lost 3 bases, and 12 bases lay between the germline ends. The CDR3 region is CASSFAGTVYEQYF. CDR3 DNA sequence: TGTGCCAGCAGCTTCGCCGGGACTGTCTACGAGCAGTACTTC.

This rearrangement joins TRBV20-1 to TRBJ1-2, with D hard to call. The CDR3 consists of 14 residues. Germline V gene data show CDR1 as DFQATT and CDR2 as SNEGSKA (reference sequence). V was trimmed by 7 bases and J by 1 base, leaving 16 bases between them. The CDR3 DNA follows: TGCAGTGTGGGAGGGCAGAGCGATAACTATGGCTACACCTTC. Its protein product is CSVGGQSDNYGYTF.